This entry concerns a single TCR beta chain. The antigen remains unidentified. The junction had 4 bases not matched to a gene; V was cut back by 7 bases and J by 2 bases. Germline CDR1 reads SNHLY; CDR2 reads FYNNEI. The CDR3 is 14 amino acids. This entry is derived from a study of cytomegalovirus exposure and HLA in healthy donors. Broader study findings: According to a later analysis, TCR clusters from the first cohort tended to co-occur in the roughly 130 validation repertoires. A few CMV-associated chains were confirmed in vitro to be specific for CMV antigens.

Profiling relied on immunoSEQ multiplex PCR, and the TCRdb table lists in-frame clones only, not all of them. The sample holds under 400,000 clones, 80% to 90% seen once. The validation cohort, a group of 130 or so subjects, included the donors and was separate from the roughly 670-subject first cohort. The chain employs TRBV2 and TRBJ2-1; 8 bases fit TRBD1. The sequence derives from a woman between 18 and 29 years old in good health and CMV-seronegative. Sequencing was performed on PBMCs. The CDR3 DNA reads TGTGCCAGCAAGGAGGGACAGGCCTACAATGAGCAGTTCTTC. Its protein product is CASKEGQAYNEQFF.